In this sample, the clone carrying this TCR beta chain turned up many times. Its specificity is not known. V lost 3 bases to trimming and J lost 2 bases, with 7 bases between them. The CDR3 is made up of 12 amino acids. Germline V gives CDR1 GTSNPN, CDR2 SVGIG (reference sequence). The sample originates from a study of T cells in Graves' hyperthyroidism and ophthalmopathy. Hyperthyroidism was newly diagnosed in patients aged 18 to 65 (duration under 2 months). On the basis of clinical symptoms, serum thyroxine and TRAb, thyroid ultrasound and orbital computed tomography, diagnoses were made. Study results and caveats: Among thyroid clonotypes expanded above 0.001, most also appeared in blood.

Amplification of TCR beta CDR3 regions used RNA as the template. First-round RT-PCR targeting the TCR CDR3 was performed with the HTBI primer set. One entry per CDR3 protein results from TCRdb running MiXCR on the multiplex PCR reads. The table shows 650,000 to 700,000 distinct CDR3 sequences, with roughly 17% occurring only once. This sequence joins TRBV30 and TRBJ1-1; possibly TRBD1 for D (6 bases). The sequence came from a man over 45 with Graves' hyperthyroidism. Sequencing was carried out using blood. In DNA, the CDR3 is TGTGCCTGGAGACAGGGTAACACTGAAGCTTTCTTT. Its protein is CAWRQGNTEAFF.